One and the same sample provided the 16 T cell receptor beta chains below, sequenced in a study of shared clonotypes between healthy human individuals. Method: immunoSEQ multiplex PCR; TCRdb's copy keeps in-frame clones and lacks some. The data contain 2,500,000 or so clones, approximately 93% of them singletons. The sample consisted of naive CD4+ T cells from PBMCs. The subset here: CD45RA+ positively selected. Receptor source: a man between 18 and 35 years old in good health. Some clones in this sample may be carry-over from other donors' samples.

This clone appeared once. This sequence joins TRBV19 and TRBJ2-4; no firm D call. This CDR3 comprises 15 residues. CDR1 LNHDA and CDR2 SQIVND come from the germline V gene (reference sequence). Trimming removed 4 bases at V and 3 bases at J, with 13 bases between. CDR3 residues: CASSRERQVKNIQYF. CDR3 DNA sequence: TGTGCCAGTAGTAGAGAAAGACAAGTCAAAAACATTCAGTACTTC.

The chain joins TRBV28 to TRBJ2-1; no definite D call. This CDR3 has 12 residues. Germline V lookup: CDR1 MDHEN, CDR2 SYDVKM. V lost 6 bases and J 7 bases, leaving 10 bases between the germline ends. The CDR3 region is CASSSFENEQFF. CDR3 in DNA: TGTGCCAGCAGCTCTTTCGAGAATGAGCAGTTCTTC.

This chain joins TRBV7-9 and TRBJ1-2; 7 nucleotides line up with TRBD1. The CDR3 covers 15 residues. V was clipped by 0 bases and J by 2 bases; unmatched bases: 3. In germline, CDR1 is SEHNR, CDR2 FQNEAQ (reference sequence). The CDR3 DNA follows: TGTGCCAGCAGCTTAGCGGACAGGAACAACTATGGCTACACCTTC. Its translation: CASSLADRNNYGYTF.

This rearrangement joins TRBV6-5 to TRBJ2-3, with a weak D call TRBD2 (5 bases). CDR3 length equals 13 residues. Germline lookup yields CDR1 MNHEY and CDR2 SVGAGI. V was shortened by 7 bases and J by 2 bases, with 10 bases between the two germline ends. CDR3 region: CASMASFTDTQYF. The CDR3 region has the DNA TGTGCCAGCATGGCTAGCTTCACAGATACGCAGTATTTT.

The J gene is TRBJ1-1, the V gene TRBV10-3; a weak D match, TRBD1 (5 bases). The length of the CDR3 is 16 residues. Germline CDR1 ENHRY, CDR2 SYGVKD. V lost 1 base to trimming and J lost 7 bases, with 19 bases between them. The CDR3 DNA is TGTGCCATCAGTGAGTTTCAGGGAGGGCCGTTCTTTGAAGCTTTCTTT. Protein: CAISEFQGGPFFEAFF.

This sequence joins TRBV5-1 and TRBJ2-1, with D possibly being TRBD2 (6 bases). Germline V gene data show CDR1 as SGHRS and CDR2 as YFSETQ. There are 15 residues in the CDR3. V lost 4 bases to trimming and J lost 6 bases, with 17 bases between them. This CDR3 is CASSHRDLRGNEQFF. CDR3 nucleotide sequence: TGCGCCAGCAGCCATCGGGACTTACGGGGCAATGAGCAGTTCTTC.

The rearrangement joins TRBV5-1 to TRBJ2-7, with 10 bases that match TRBD2. V lost 4 bases, J lost 0 bases, and 10 bases stayed unmatched. The CDR3 spans 17 residues. Germline assignment: CDR1 SGHRS and CDR2 YFSETQ. The CDR3 DNA follows: TGCGCCAGCAGCCTTATAGCGGGAGGATCGAGCTCCTACGAGCAGTACTTC. Protein: CASSLIAGGSSSYEQYF.

The J gene is TRBJ2-2, the V gene TRBV30, with no clear D. CDR1 is GTSNPN and CDR2 is SVGIG in the germline V gene (reference sequence). The CDR3 covers 12 residues. Deletions cut 2 bases from V and 6 bases from J, with 7 bases between. In DNA form, the CDR3 reads TGTGCCTGGAGTCCACGCGCCGGGGAGCTGTTTTTT. It is translated as CAWSPRAGELFF.

The chain couples TRBV10-2 to TRBJ1-1; a weak D match, TRBD1 (6 bases). Deletions cut 6 bases from V and 2 bases from J, with 22 bases between. This CDR3 is built from 17 residues. Germline-derived CDR1 and CDR2 are WSHSY and SAAADI. The CDR3 bases are TGCGCCAGCAGAATTCTCCGGGACAACGGAGGAAACACTGAAGCTTTCTTT. It translates to CASRILRDNGGNTEAFF.

The chain combines TRBV9 with TRBJ1-4; no definite D call. The CDR3 length is 15 residues. V shed 0 bases and J shed 11 bases, with 17 bases lying between them. Germline V gives CDR1 SGDLS, CDR2 YYNGEE. CDR3 in amino acids: CASSVESAFDGKLFF. CDR3 nucleotide sequence: TGTGCCAGCAGCGTAGAATCCGCTTTTGATGGGAAACTGTTTTTT.

The rearrangement links TRBV2 to TRBJ2-5, with 9 bases matching TRBD1. The CDR3 extends over 15 amino acids. Looked up from germline, CDR1 is SNHLY and CDR2 is FYNNEI. V dropped 3 bases and J dropped 4; count of bases not matched to a gene: 6. The CDR3: CASSDAGQGAETQYF. Written as DNA, the CDR3 is TGTGCCAGCAGTGACGCGGGACAGGGAGCAGAGACCCAGTACTTC.

This chain joins TRBV5-6 and TRBJ1-5, with 8 bases lining up with TRBD1. This CDR3 region has 18 residues. The germline V gene has CDR1 SGHDT and CDR2 YYEEEE. V was pared by 1 base and J by 0 bases, with 9 bases of the junction left unmatched. CDR3 bases: TGTGCCAGCAGCTTGCCGGACAGGGAAGGTTATAGCAATCAGCCCCAGCATTTT. It is translated as CASSLPDREGYSNQPQHF.

This clone was counted a few times. The rearrangement links TRBV2 to TRBJ1-1; D not resolved. Germline CDR1 and CDR2: SNHLY and FYNNEI. V was pared by 1 base and J by 0 bases, with 9 bases between. The CDR3 length is 15 residues. The DNA for the CDR3 is TGTGCCAGCAGTGAAGGGTATAGGGTGAACACTGAAGCTTTCTTT. Protein: CASSEGYRVNTEAFF.

This rearrangement joins TRBV7-8 to TRBJ2-5, with TRBD1 matching over 10 bases. CDR3 length: 17 residues. CDR1 is SGHVS, CDR2 FQNEAQ, per germline. V was clipped by 1 base and J by 5 bases; unmatched bases: 10. CDR3 sequence: CASSLVRGQGVGETQYF. The CDR3 DNA is TGTGCCAGCAGCTTAGTCCGTGGACAGGGGGTCGGGGAGACCCAGTACTTC.

This chain uses TRBV7-6 with TRBJ2-3; 10 nucleotides agree with TRBD2. Germline CDR1 and CDR2: SGHVS and FNYEAQ. The CDR3 runs 16 residues. Unmatched junction bases numbered 1, after V lost 1 base and J lost 0 bases. In DNA, the CDR3 is TGTGCCAGCAGCTTAGGGACTAGCGGAAGCACAGATACGCAGTATTTT. It is translated as CASSLGTSGSTDTQYF.

The chain uses TRBV5-1 and TRBJ2-2; D perhaps matches TRBD1 (6 bases). Germline CDR1 is SGHRS and CDR2 is YFSETQ. The CDR3 runs to 16 residues. V dropped 0 bases and J dropped 0 bases, with 9 bases sitting between them. CDR3 amino acids: CASSLVWTANTGELFF. The CDR3 DNA sequence: TGCGCCAGCAGCTTGGTATGGACAGCGAACACCGGGGAGCTGTTTTTT.